This T cell receptor beta chain was captured by sequencing in a study of shared clonotypes between healthy human individuals. Assay: immunoSEQ multiplex PCR; the TCRdb copy retains only in-frame clones and omits some. The table has about 470,000 clones, roughly 77% seen once. The CDR3 is made up of 15 amino acids. The V and J ends lost 4 bases and 4 bases respectively, with 14 bases between them. The germline CDR1 and CDR2 sequences are LGHNA and YNFKEQ. This clone was found a few times. Sequencing was done on a sample of PBMCs. The chain has TRBV4-2 and TRBJ1-5, with D unresolved. The source of this sequence is a woman aged 40 to 50 in good health. Some clones in this sample may be carry-over from other donors' samples. CDR3 region: CASSPTAGWNQPQHF. The CDR3 DNA is TGTGCCAGCAGCCCTACAGCGGGCTGGAATCAGCCCCAGCATTTT.